The 16 T cell receptor beta chains presented below share a single source sample, sequenced in a study of shared clonotypes between healthy human individuals. This table comes from immunoSEQ multiplex PCR, and its TCRdb copy is limited to in-frame clones, with some not included. The sample includes roughly 1,600,000 clones, approximately 98.5% of them seen just once. The sequencing input was naive CD4+ T cells sorted from blood. Subset denoted: CD45RA+ positively selected. The receptors shown here come from a man aged 25-45 years in good health.

This chain connects TRBV5-1 to TRBJ2-5, with TRBD1 matching 7 bases. This CDR3 has 16 amino acids. V gave up 4 bases and J gave up 2 bases; unmatched junction bases: 11. The germline V gene has CDR1 SGHRS and CDR2 YFSETQ. DNA of the CDR3: TGCGCCAGCAGCGCCACCCGACAGGGCCTACAAGAGACCCAGTACTTC. Translating gives CASSATRQGLQETQYF.

The J gene is TRBJ2-4, the V gene TRBV14; TRBD2 agrees at 7 bases. V lost 2 bases and J lost 0; bases outside the gene matches: 4. The germline V gene has CDR1 SGHDN and CDR2 FVKESK. The CDR3 spans 16 residues. CDR3 sequence reads: CASSQWSSGAKNIQYF. CDR3 sequence (DNA): TGTGCCAGCAGCCAATGGTCTAGCGGAGCCAAAAACATTCAGTACTTC. The whole variable domain, filled in from reference TRBV14 and TRBJ2-4, reads EAGVTQFPSHSVIEKGQTVTLRCDPISGHDNLYWYRRVMGKEIKFLLHFVKESKQDESGMPNNRFLAERTGGTYSTLKVQPAELEDSGVYFCASSQWSSGAKNIQYFGAGTRLSVL.

The J gene is TRBJ2-1, the V gene TRBV13; D may be TRBD1 (5 bases). The germline V and J ends were trimmed by 6 bases and 6 bases, with 9 bases remaining between them. Germline CDR1 is PRHDT and CDR2 is FYEKMQ (reference sequence). The CDR3 has 12 residues. CDR3 nucleotides: TGTGCCAGCAGGGGGCAATCCAATGAGCAGTTCTTC. Translated: CASRGQSNEQFF.

The rearrangement uses TRBV30 and TRBJ2-7; 11 bases fit TRBD2. Trimming removed 2 bases from V and 4 bases from J; junction bases left unmatched: 7. This CDR3 is built from 15 residues. In germline, CDR1 is GTSNPN, CDR2 SVGIG (reference sequence). In DNA, the CDR3 is TGTGCCTGGAGTCGAACCGGGACTAGCGGTTACGAGCAGTACTTC. Translation: CAWSRTGTSGYEQYF. The variable domain in full, completed from reference TRBV30 and TRBJ2-7, reads SQTIHQWPATLVQPVGSPLSLECTVEGTSNPNLYWYRQAAGRGLQLLFYSVGIGQISSEVPQNLSASRPQDRQFILSSKKLLLSDSGFYLCAWSRTGTSGYEQYFGPGTRLTVT.

The CDR3 sequence is CASSLDTSGSRYEQYF. In nucleotides, the CDR3 is TGTGCCAGCAGCTTAGACACTAGCGGGAGTAGGTACGAGCAGTACTTC. The rearrangement joins TRBV7-2 to TRBJ2-7, with 11 bases matching TRBD2. The CDR3 is 16 amino acids. V dropped 1 base and J dropped 4; count of bases not matched to a gene: 6. In germline, CDR1 is SGHTA, CDR2 FQGNSA. Supplemented by reference TRBV7-2 and TRBJ2-7, the full variable domain reads GAGVSQSPSNKVTEKGKDVELRCDPISGHTALYWYRQSLGQGLEFLIYFQGNSAPDKSGLPSDRFSAERTGGSVSTLTIQRTQQEDSAVYLCASSLDTSGSRYEQYFGPGTRLTVT.

About this clone itself: Other DNA sequences of this sample code for an identical CDR3. In DNA form, the CDR3 reads TGTGCCAGCAGCTCAAATGAGCAGTTCTTC. Amino acid sequence: CASSSNEQFF. V is TRBV28 and J is TRBJ2-1; the D is unclear. The CDR3 has 10 residues. The germline V gene encodes CDR1 MDHEN and CDR2 SYDVKM. V lost 6 bases, J lost 7 bases, and 4 bases lay in between.

The sample holds one count of this clone. V gene TRBV9 combines with J gene TRBJ2-7, with D hard to call. V was shortened by 2 bases and J by 6 bases, with 12 bases between the two germline ends. The CDR3 loop spans 13 amino acids. Germline lookup yields CDR1 SGDLS and CDR2 YYNGEE. The DNA for the CDR3 is TGTGCCAGCAGCGTCTCCCCCGATGGCGAGCAGTACTTC. Its protein product is CASSVSPDGEQYF.

This chain joins TRBV18 and TRBJ2-1, with 7 bases aligning to TRBD2. Germline CDR1 and CDR2: KGHSH and LQKENI. The V and J ends lost 4 bases and 5 bases, in that order; junction bases with no gene match: 2. This CDR3 region has 13 residues. The CDR3 bases are TGTGCCAGCTCACTAGCGGGCGACAATGAGCAGTTCTTC. It translates to CASSLAGDNEQFF.

V and J are TRBV30 and TRBJ2-2; D might be TRBD2 (5 bases). The CDR3 runs to 13 residues. The V and J ends lost 0 bases and 5 bases respectively, with 7 bases between them. The germline CDR1 and CDR2 sequences are GTSNPN and SVGIG (reference sequence). The CDR3, as DNA: TGTGCCTGGAGTGTCGGGGAAACCGGGGAGCTGTTTTTT. Protein: CAWSVGETGELFF.

V usage is TRBV6-5 and J usage is TRBJ2-1; the match to TRBD2 covers 10 bases. V lost 7 bases to trimming and J lost 7 bases; unmatched junction nucleotides: 7. CDR1 and CDR2 (germline): MNHEY, SVGAGI. There are 14 residues in the CDR3. The CDR3 region is CASKRGSGRNEQFF. CDR3 nucleotides: TGTGCCAGCAAGAGGGGTAGCGGGAGGAATGAGCAGTTCTTC.

The chain combines TRBV5-1 with TRBJ2-5, with 7 bases fitting TRBD1. V was clipped by 8 bases and J by 5 bases; unmatched bases: 18. CDR3 length: 16 amino acids. The V gene's germline CDR1 is SGHRS and CDR2 YFSETQ. The CDR3 nucleotides read TGCGCCAGTACGCCTTCCGGGACAGCGAGCCTGGAGACCCAGTACTTC. Encoded protein: CASTPSGTASLETQYF.

The chain couples TRBV5-1 to TRBJ1-5; D not resolved. From germline, CDR1 is SGHRS and CDR2 YFSETQ. The CDR3 covers 13 residues. The V and J ends lost 4 bases and 7 bases respectively, with 12 bases between them. The CDR3 reads CASSQNTGQPQHF. As DNA, the CDR3 is TGCGCCAGCAGCCAAAACACCGGACAGCCCCAGCATTTT.

About this clone: The same CDR3 also results from other DNA sequences found in this sample. The chain has TRBV9 and TRBJ2-2; 7 nucleotides align to TRBD2. The germline V gene encodes CDR1 SGDLS and CDR2 YYNGEE. Trimming removed 1 base from V and 2 bases from J; junction bases left unmatched: 2. This CDR3 comprises 15 residues. CDR3 protein: CASSVSGANTGELFF. CDR3 in DNA: TGTGCCAGCAGCGTAAGCGGGGCTAACACCGGGGAGCTGTTTTTT.

The chain carries TRBV5-6 and TRBJ1-1; TRBD1 agrees at 7 bases. Germline V CDR1 and CDR2: SGHDT, YYEEEE. J lost 5 bases, V lost 2 bases, and 6 bases had no gene match. The CDR3 is made up of 14 amino acids. The CDR3 protein is CASSLPGGRTEAFF. The CDR3 DNA is TGTGCCAGCAGCTTACCAGGGGGTCGAACTGAAGCTTTCTTT. Full variable domain (missing parts from reference TRBV5-6 and TRBJ1-1): DAGVTQSPTHLIKTRGQQVTLRCSPKSGHDTVSWYQQALGQGPQFIFQYYEEEERQRGNFPDRFSGHQFPNYSSELNVNALLLGDSALYLCASSLPGGRTEAFFGQGTRLTVV.

The chain carries TRBV28 and TRBJ1-4, with 8 bases fitting TRBD1. The CDR3 totals 15 residues. Germline trimming cut 7 bases from V and 2 bases from J; bases unmatched to any gene: 6. The germline V gene has CDR1 MDHEN and CDR2 SYDVKM. The CDR3 nucleotides are TGTGCCAGCACATACTCAGGGGGCACTAATGAAAAACTGTTTTTT. Translation: CASTYSGGTNEKLFF.

The gene calls are TRBV5-1 and TRBJ2-6; 11 bases fit TRBD1. Germline CDR1 and CDR2: SGHRS and YFSETQ. The CDR3 extends over 17 amino acids. Germline trimming cut 4 bases from V and 5 bases from J; bases unmatched to any gene: 8. In DNA form, the CDR3 reads TGCGCCAGCAGCCTAGGGACAGGGGGTAGTTGGGCCAACGTCCTGACTTTC. This codes for CASSLGTGGSWANVLTF.